This entry lists 20 T cell receptor beta chains sequenced from one sample in a study of OX40 agonist ivuxolimab in advanced cancers. Generated by immunoSEQ multiplex PCR, the TCRdb table keeps only in-frame clones and is missing some. The sample includes over 70,000 clones, about 87% seen only once; the top ten take roughly 0.5%. Here the sequenced sample was CD4+ or CD8+ T cells sorted from blood, taken in a trial of the OX40 agonist ivuxolimab. All receptors come from an adult with an advanced solid tumor such as melanoma, head and neck, liver or kidney cancer.

This chain joins TRBV5-1 and TRBJ2-3, with TRBD2 matching 12 bases. Looked up from germline, CDR1 is SGHRS and CDR2 is YFSETQ. The V segment lost 4 bases and the J segment 5 bases; nucleotides outside the gene matches: 17. This CDR3 has 19 residues. CDR3 amino acids: CASSVGTGVTSGSLDTQYF. CDR3 DNA sequence: TGCGCCAGCAGCGTTGGGACTGGGGTGACTAGCGGGAGTTTAGATACGCAGTATTTT.

The V call is TRBV4-2, the J call TRBJ1-5; a weak D match, TRBD1 (6 bases). V shed 5 bases and J shed 2 bases, with 13 bases lying between them. The CDR3 runs 15 residues. Germline V gives CDR1 LGHNA, CDR2 YNFKEQ. The CDR3 protein is CASSYQGTGNQPQHF. Here the CDR3 DNA reads TGTGCCAGCAGCTACCAGGGGACGGGCAATCAGCCCCAGCATTTT.

This rearrangement joins TRBV19 to TRBJ2-4; 10 bases agree with TRBD1. The CDR3 extends over 15 amino acids. Germline CDR1 LNHDA, CDR2 SQIVND (reference sequence). The J segment lost 6 bases and the V segment lost 6 bases, leaving 8 bases of the junction unmatched. The CDR3 region is CASSPGQGVGNIQYF. As DNA, the CDR3 is TGTGCCAGTAGCCCCGGACAGGGGGTGGGAAACATTCAGTACTTC.

The chain has TRBV6-1 and TRBJ2-1; 7 nucleotides match TRBD2. V lost 0 bases and J lost 15; bases outside the gene matches: 11. The CDR3 contains 14 residues. Germline-derived CDR1 and CDR2 are MNHNS and SASEGT. CDR3 sequence reads: CASSEALAAKGGFF. CDR3 bases: TGTGCCAGCAGTGAAGCGCTAGCGGCCAAGGGCGGGTTCTTC.

This rearrangement joins TRBV6-4 to TRBJ1-2; tentative D call: TRBD1 (6 bases). V was trimmed by 5 bases and J by 8 bases, leaving 15 bases between them. This CDR3 is built from 13 residues. The germline CDR1 and CDR2 sequences are MRHNA and SNTAGT. CDR3 amino acids: CASSLQGGSGYTF. The CDR3 nucleotides read TGTGCCAGCAGTTTACAGGGTGGTTCGGGCTACACCTTC.

The rearrangement joins TRBV29-1 to TRBJ2-1; D perhaps matches TRBD1 (5 bases). The CDR3 loop spans 12 amino acids. V was pared by 3 bases and J by 13 bases, with 16 bases between. The germline gives CDR1 SQVTM, CDR2 ANQGSEA. CDR3 in DNA: TGCAGCGTTGATGTGGCTAGGGGCTTACAGTTCTTC. This codes for CSVDVARGLQFF.

The chain couples TRBV2 to TRBJ2-1; maybe TRBD1 (5 bases). V was shortened by 1 base and J by 8 bases, with 12 bases between the two germline ends. Germline CDR1 reads SNHLY; CDR2 reads FYNNEI. The CDR3 spans 14 residues. The CDR3, as DNA: TGTGCCAGCAGTGAAGGGCTAGGGGCGGATGAGCAGTTCTTC. This translates into CASSEGLGADEQFF.

The J gene is TRBJ2-1, the V gene TRBV6-1; D is unresolved. The V gene lost 2 bases and the J gene lost 7 bases, with 6 bases spanning the gap. CDR1 and CDR2 (germline): MNHNS, SASEGT. This CDR3 contains 12 residues. CDR3 loop: CASSELRNEQFF. The CDR3, as DNA: TGTGCCAGCAGTGAATTAAGGAATGAGCAGTTCTTC.

V and J are TRBV11-2 and TRBJ2-1, with 11 bases identical to TRBD2. Trimming at V came to 7 bases and at J to 8 bases, leaving 19 bases not matched to a gene. Germline lookup yields CDR1 SGHAT and CDR2 FQNNGV. This CDR3 contains 18 residues. For the CDR3, the DNA is TGTGCCAGCACTGCAGTACAAGTCGGTAGCGGGAGGGGTGATGAGCAGTTCTTC. Its protein product is CASTAVQVGSGRGDEQFF.

Only one count was recorded for this clone. The chain uses TRBV6-1 and TRBJ2-1, with TRBD2 identical over 8 bases. V lost 6 bases and J lost 6; bases outside the gene matches: 10. Per germline, CDR1 MNHNS and CDR2 SASEGT. This CDR3 contains 15 residues. CDR3 residues: CASRASGSPLNEQFF. In DNA form, the CDR3 reads TGTGCCAGCAGAGCAAGCGGGAGCCCCCTCAATGAGCAGTTCTTC.

This clone came up once. The chain employs TRBV14 and TRBJ2-2, with D possibly being TRBD1 (5 bases). The length of the CDR3 is 14 residues. The V end lost 4 bases, the J end lost 7 bases, and 13 bases lay between the germline ends. The germline V gene encodes CDR1 SGHDN and CDR2 FVKESK. In DNA, the CDR3 is TGTGCCAGCAGCCCGACGTGGGGCGGCGGGGAGCTGTTTTTT. Its protein product is CASSPTWGGGELFF.

The chain combines TRBV7-3 with TRBJ1-1, with D perhaps TRBD1 (5 bases). CDR3 length equals 15 residues. Trimming pared 5 bases from V and 9 bases from J, leaving 22 bases between. Per germline, CDR1 SGHTA and CDR2 FQGTGA. The chain's CDR3 is CASSVSGAPGDQAFF. CDR3 in DNA: TGTGCCAGCAGCGTCAGCGGGGCCCCAGGAGACCAAGCTTTCTTT.

CDR3: CVEGPWGPNYGYTF. The CDR3 nucleotides are TGCGTTGAGGGACCTTGGGGCCCTAACTATGGCTACACCTTC. V is TRBV23-1 and J is TRBJ1-2; D possibly corresponds to TRBD1 (5 bases). TRBV23-1 is an ORF, and what it does is uncertain. The CDR3 contains 14 residues.

The rearrangement joins TRBV7-6 to TRBJ2-3; D perhaps matches TRBD1 (6 bases). Trimming stripped 5 bases from V and 5 bases from J, with 11 bases between. CDR1 is SGHVS and CDR2 is FNYEAQ in the germline V gene. The CDR3 length is 13 residues. CDR3 coding DNA: TGTGCCAGCAGCCCTGGACAGATAGATACGCAGTATTTT. Its translation is CASSPGQIDTQYF.

V and J are TRBV27 and TRBJ2-1; tentatively, D is TRBD2 (6 bases). This CDR3 comprises 16 residues. V lost 5 bases to trimming and J lost 4 bases, with 18 bases between them. Germline CDR1 MNHEY, CDR2 SMNVEV (reference sequence). DNA of the CDR3: TGTGCCAGCAGTAGATTAGGAGGGACTTCTTACAATGAGCAGTTCTTC. Translating it yields CASSRLGGTSYNEQFF.

This chain uses TRBV19 with TRBJ2-4, with a tentative D call TRBD2 (5 bases). The CDR3 is made up of 15 amino acids. Trimming stripped 6 bases from V and 0 bases from J, with 12 bases between. Germline V gene lookup returns CDR1 LNHDA and CDR2 SQIVND (reference sequence). The CDR3, as DNA: TGTGCCAGTAGCATACCAGGACTAGCCAAAAACATTCAGTACTTC. Protein sequence: CASSIPGLAKNIQYF.

This clone has only one observation. The CDR3 DNA sequence: TGCGCCAGCAGTGTGAAGGGGGGAAGGGGCAACACTGAAGCTTTCTTT. Amino acid sequence: CASSVKGGRGNTEAFF. The chain recombines TRBV10-2 with TRBJ1-1; D perhaps matches TRBD1 (6 bases). V was shortened by 4 bases and J by 2 bases, with 17 bases between the two germline ends. Germline loops: CDR1 WSHSY, CDR2 SAAADI. This CDR3 has 16 amino acids.

This chain's CDR3 is CASSKRRDRGWRETQYF. The DNA of the CDR3 is TGTGCCAGCAGCAAAAGAAGGGACAGGGGATGGAGAGAGACCCAGTACTTC. The chain has TRBV21-1 and TRBJ2-5; the DNA was not used to check the table's D call, TRBD1. TRBV21-1 is deemed a pseudogene. The length of the CDR3 is 17 residues.

The chain uses TRBV7-9 and TRBJ1-1, with TRBD1 as a possible D gene (6 bases). CDR1 and CDR2 (germline): SEHNR, FQNEAQ (reference sequence). The V end lost 5 bases, the J end lost 4 bases, and 8 bases lay between the germline ends. The CDR3 length is 12 residues. The CDR3 DNA is TGTGCCAGCAGCGACAGGTTCACTGAAGCTTTCTTT. This gives the protein CASSDRFTEAFF.

The chain uses TRBV6-5 and TRBJ2-7; TRBD1 might be the D (5 bases). CDR1 and CDR2 from the germline V gene are MNHEY and SVGAGI. V was trimmed by 6 bases and J by 0 bases, leaving 9 bases between them. This CDR3 contains 13 residues. In nucleotides, the CDR3 is TGTGCCAGCAGACGACAGTCCTCCTACGAGCAGTACTTC. It codes for CASRRQSSYEQYF.